This TCR beta chain was obtained from a study of PD-L1 blockade in urothelial cancer. Regarding the study as a whole: Tumor-associated clones in the blood of durable-benefit patients grew more at 3 weeks.

Documented time point: pretreatment peripheral blood. Patients each gave 1 to 8 samples, pretreatment and on-treatment. About this clone itself: Its target is not known.

Some clones are missing from TCRdb's copy, which holds only in-frame ones; the method was immunoSEQ multiplex PCR. The sample has roughly 120,000 clones, approximately 84% seen once. V lost 3 bases to trimming and J lost 4 bases, with 15 bases between them. There are 14 residues in the CDR3. CDR1 and CDR2 (germline): GTSNPN, SVGIG (reference sequence). This clonotype was obtained from a middle-aged man with urothelial cancer. This specimen was PBMCs, taken around atezolizumab (anti-PD-L1) treatment. This rearrangement joins TRBV30 to TRBJ1-1; D ambiguous. CDR3 protein: CAWSATRGSTEAFF. The CDR3 coding sequence is TGTGCCTGGAGCGCCACGAGAGGCAGCACTGAAGCTTTCTTT.